This TCR beta chain was sequenced in a study of neurological immune-mediated disorders. General study points: None of the CDR3 amino acid sequences of expanded clones recurred across subjects, suggesting private repertoires in all groups.

The unsorted libraries had their origin in 2 million PBMCs stored at -80 C. For this clonotype: As yet, its antigen is unknown. A much larger clone lies a single base off, so this may be a read error.

The cDNA was synthesized by 5'RACE incorporating 10-nucleotide random UMIs. MiXCR, applied by TCRdb to the 5' RACE reads, yields one record per CDR3 protein. The table records roughly 34,000 distinct CDR3 sequences, approximately 4.5% of them present only once. CDR3 length: 16 residues. The ends were cut back, 5 bases at V and 3 bases at J, with 16 bases in the middle. The V gene's germline CDR1 is LNHNV and CDR2 YYDKDF (reference sequence). The specimen was PBMCs. The chain joins TRBV15 to TRBJ1-4; no firm D call. This receptor was taken from a man younger than 35 in good health. In DNA, the CDR3 is TGTGCCACCAGCCCACCGTGGGTTCAAGCTAATGAAAAACTGTTTTTT. Translation: CATSPPWVQANEKLFF.